These T cell receptor beta chains were read from a single sample in a study of OX40 agonist ivuxolimab in advanced cancers. The data were produced by immunoSEQ multiplex PCR, yet TCRdb's version contains in-frame clones alone and is incomplete. This table has about 160,000 clones, 85% to 95% appearing once. Sequences were derived from CD4+ or CD8+ T cells sorted from blood, sampled in a trial of the OX40 agonist ivuxolimab. The receptors originated from an adult with an advanced solid tumor such as melanoma, head and neck, liver or kidney cancer. CDR3s include the opening cysteine and the closing phenylalanine or tryptophan. A D gene is named only where the DNA matches it firmly. Clone size appears in some rows only: once, few, many, or a class for an expanded clone.

abundance	d_gene	v_gene	j_gene	len	CDR3aa	CDR3nt
NA	NA	TRBV19	TRBJ2-2	15	CASSIRLLNTGELFF	TGTGCCAGTAGTATTCGTCTGCTGAACACCGGGGAGCTGTTTTTT
NA	NA	TRBV7-9	TRBJ2-3	15	CASSWGLGGSDTQYF	TGTGCCAGCAGCTGGGGCCTTGGAGGTTCGGATACGCAGTATTTT
few	NA	TRBV28	TRBJ1-1	14	CASSSGALGTEAFF	TGTGCCAGCAGCTCTGGGGCCTTGGGCACTGAAGCTTTCTTT
NA	NA	TRBV6-1	TRBJ1-2	13	CASTPGQNYGYTF	TGTGCCAGCACCCCAGGGCAGAACTATGGCTACACCTTC
NA	NA	TRBV10-2	TRBJ1-2	14	CASSVTELLWGYTF	TGCGCCAGCAGTGTGACCGAACTTCTATGGGGCTACACCTTC
NA	NA	TRBV30	TRBJ1-5	16	CAWSVPGAGGNQPQHF	TGTGCCTGGAGTGTACCCGGGGCAGGGGGCAATCAGCCCCAGCATTTT
NA	NA	TRBV11-2	TRBJ2-1	14	CASSLGGLSNEQFF	TGTGCCAGCAGCTTAGGGGGACTCTCCAATGAGCAGTTCTTC
NA	NA	TRBV7-9	TRBJ1-1	13	CAGNRVANTEAFF	TGTGCCGGAAACAGGGTGGCGAACACTGAAGCTTTCTTT
NA	NA	TRBV6-5	TRBJ1-5	15	CASSLRRGPGQPQHF	TGTGCCAGCAGTCTACGCCGGGGTCCCGGTCAGCCCCAGCATTTT
NA	NA	TRBV5-1	TRBJ2-3	16	CASSFGSSGRTDTQYF	TGCGCCAGCAGCTTTGGATCCTCGGGCCGCACAGATACGCAGTATTTT
NA	NA	TRBV2	TRBJ1-2	15	CASRKRTVANYGYTF	TGTGCCAGCAGGAAACGGACGGTGGCTAACTATGGCTACACCTTC
NA	NA	TRBV6-5	TRBJ1-1	15	CATSSPGQVNTEAFF	TGTGCCACCTCCTCCCCGGGACAAGTGAACACTGAAGCTTTCTTT
NA	NA	TRBV9	TRBJ2-1	15	CASSDRDLRSNEQFF	TGTGCCAGCAGCGACCGGGACCTGCGATCCAATGAGCAGTTCTTC
NA	NA	TRBV7-7	TRBJ2-1	15	CASSPGGARYNEQFF	TGTGCCAGCAGCCCTGGGGGAGCTAGATACAATGAGCAGTTCTTC
NA	TRBD1	TRBV19	TRBJ2-3	16	CASSIVLQGGTDTQYF	TGTGCCAGTAGTATAGTCTTACAGGGGGGCACAGATACGCAGTATTTT
NA	NA	TRBV28	TRBJ2-3	13	CASSATSPDTQYF	TGTGCCAGCAGCGCGACCAGCCCAGATACGCAGTATTTT
once	NA	TRBV7-7	TRBJ2-1	15	CASSLAQGQSHEQFF	TGTGCTAGCAGCTTAGCGCAAGGACAGTCGCATGAGCAGTTCTTC